This T cell receptor (beta chain) was sequenced during a study of beta chain features in type 1 diabetes. Study details: Sorted cells numbering approximately 110,000,000 were examined across all samples.

One heparinised draw of blood, averaging roughly 110 mL, came from each donor. About this clone itself: Its antigen is as yet unknown.

Investigators reverse transcribed all isolated RNA, so they sequenced expressed TCRB transcripts. Here immunoSEQ multiplex PCR was the method, and the copy in TCRdb shows in-frame clones only, minus some. Altogether some 190,000 clones are present, 6% to 9% being singletons, with the ten largest covering under 0.55%. General study points: Shortening that was moderate but significant affected the TCRB CDR3s of Type 1 diabetes patients in all four CD4+ subsets. Whether HLA type influences TCRB rearrangement remained unresolved here. Naive, central memory and regulatory TCRB repertoires appeared more similar among patients than healthy donors.

The sequencing sample was made of central memory CD4+ T cells from blood. The receptor was derived from a man younger than 35 with type 1 diabetes.

CDR3 sequence (DNA): TGCAGCGTTGATAGGGGAGACAGGCCTTATGGCTACACCTTC. It yields the protein CSVDRGDRPYGYTF. The V call is TRBV29-1, the J call TRBJ1-2, with TRBD1 as a possible D gene (6 bases). V lost 3 bases, J lost 5 bases, and 16 bases lay in between. The CDR3 has 14 amino acids. Germline V gene lookup returns CDR1 SQVTM and CDR2 ANQGSEA.